These 20 T cell receptor beta chains were all obtained from the same sample, sequenced in a study of cytotoxic CD8 clonotypes in ibrutinib-treated CLL. Clones were read by immunoSEQ multiplex PCR, and TCRdb kept only the in-frame ones, dropping some. The sample comprises about 76,000 clones, 86% of which are singletons, and less than 6.5% rests with the top ten. The specimen comprised PBMCs, sampled before ibrutinib treatment. The receptors shown here come from a human donor with chronic lymphocytic leukemia.

Only one count was recorded for this clone. Germline and junction disagree at one end, which may indicate a read error. The V call is TRBV7-7, the J call TRBJ1-4; D not certain. Germline CDR1 SSHAT, CDR2 FNYEAQ (reference sequence). This CDR3 has 13 residues. The CDR3 loop is CASSFQRNEKLFF. CDR3 sequence (DNA): TGTGCTAGCAGCTTCCAACGGAATGAAAAACTGTTTTTT. The whole variable domain, remainder taken from reference TRBV7-7 and TRBJ1-4, is GAGVSQSPRYKVTKRGQDVTLRCDPISSHATLYWYQQALGQGPEFLTYFNYEAQPDKSGLPSDRFSAERPEGSISTLTIQRTEQRDSAMYRCASSFQRNEKLFFGSGTQLSVL.

The chain links TRBV19 to TRBJ1-1; D is perhaps TRBD1 (6 bases). Between the trimmed V and J ends, which lost 8 bases and 0 bases, there was a span of 13 bases. From germline, CDR1 is LNHDA and CDR2 SQIVND (reference sequence). The CDR3 runs to 14 residues. The CDR3 is CASQWGTLNTEAFF. The CDR3 DNA reads TGTGCCAGTCAATGGGGGACATTGAACACTGAAGCTTTCTTT.

The chain is built from TRBV7-3 and TRBJ2-3; tentative D call: TRBD2 (6 bases). The CDR3 spans 15 residues. The germline gives CDR1 SGHTA, CDR2 FQGTGA. V was clipped by 1 base and J by 2 bases, with 10 bases between them. The CDR3 DNA follows: TGTGCCAGCAGCTTAATTCCGGGGGTCACAGATACGCAGTATTTT. Encoded protein: CASSLIPGVTDTQYF.

The chain couples TRBV19 to TRBJ2-2; no definite D call. The CDR3 covers 17 residues. In germline, CDR1 is LNHDA, CDR2 SQIVND (reference sequence). V was shortened by 3 bases and J by 6 bases, with 20 bases between the two germline ends. DNA for the CDR3: TGTGCCAGTAGTATCTTTGTTCCGTTGGGCGTACCCGGGGAGCTGTTTTTT. Protein product: CASSIFVPLGVPGELFF. Complete variable domain (other parts from reference TRBV19 and TRBJ2-2): DGGITQSPKYLFRKEGQNVTLSCEQNLNHDAMYWYRQDPGQGLRLIYYSQIVNDFQKGDIAEGYSVSREKKESFPLTVTSAQKNPTAFYLCASSIFVPLGVPGELFFGEGSRLTVL.

V is TRBV30 and J is TRBJ2-1; D gene unclear. The germline gives CDR1 GTSNPN, CDR2 SVGIG (reference sequence). This CDR3 is built from 14 residues. V was trimmed by 2 bases and J by 3 bases, leaving 11 bases between them. The CDR3 bases are TGTGCCTGGAGTAGACGGCCGATCTACAATGAGCAGTTCTTC. It yields the protein CAWSRRPIYNEQFF.

The chain uses TRBV11-1 and TRBJ1-2; no reliable D call. CDR1 is SGHAT, CDR2 FQDESV, per germline (reference sequence). The CDR3 spans 14 residues. V was shortened by 1 base and J by 4 bases, with 10 bases between the two germline ends. DNA of the CDR3: TGTGCCAGCAGCTTAGAAGCAGGATTCTATGGCTACACCTTC. Protein product: CASSLEAGFYGYTF.

The CDR3 DNA is TGTGCCAGCAGGGGGGGTAGCGGGACCTTCTCCTACGAGCAGTACTTC. Translation gives CASRGGSGTFSYEQYF. V and J are TRBV27 and TRBJ2-7; 8 positions agree with TRBD2. Germline CDR1 reads MNHEY; CDR2 reads SMNVEV (reference sequence). The CDR3 runs 16 residues. With 6 bases clipped from V and 0 bases from J, the junction kept 10 bases outside the gene matches.

The genes are TRBV7-8 and TRBJ1-4; 9 bases line up with TRBD1. The CDR3 sequence is 16 residues long. V was pared by 5 bases and J by 6 bases, with 10 bases of the junction left unmatched. CDR1 and CDR2 from the germline V gene are SGHVS and FQNEAQ. CDR3 region: CASSAPGTGIDEKLFF. The CDR3 bases are TGTGCCAGCAGCGCCCCCGGGACAGGGATCGATGAAAAACTGTTTTTT. Based on the CDR3 plus reference TRBV7-8 and TRBJ1-4, the full variable domain is GAGVSQSPRYKVAKRGQDVALRCDPISGHVSLFWYQQALGQGPEFLTYFQNEAQLDKSGLPSDRFFAERPEGSVSTLKIQRTQQEDSAVYLCASSAPGTGIDEKLFFGSGTQLSVL.

DNA for the CDR3: TGTGCCAGCAGCGTAGATGTAGATACGCAGTATTTT. It codes for CASSVDVDTQYF. This rearrangement joins TRBV9 to TRBJ2-3; D uncertain. CDR1 SGDLS and CDR2 YYNGEE come from the germline V gene. V lost 0 bases and J 5 bases, leaving 4 bases between the germline ends. The CDR3 is 12 residues long. The full variable domain, completed using reference TRBV9 and TRBJ2-3, is DSGVTQTPKHLITATGQRVTLRCSPRSGDLSVYWYQQSLDQGLQFLIQYYNGEERAKGNILERFSAQQFPDLHSELNLSSLELGDSALYFCASSVDVDTQYFGPGTRLTVL.

The chain has TRBV19 and TRBJ1-4; tentatively, D is TRBD1 (5 bases). This CDR3 has 17 residues. The V end lost 3 bases, the J end lost 3 bases, and 17 bases lay between the germline ends. Germline V CDR1 and CDR2: LNHDA, SQIVND (reference sequence). CDR3 DNA sequence: TGTGCCAGTAGTATTCGTGGAGGGGCTGCGGCTAATGAAAAACTGTTTTTT. It yields the protein CASSIRGGAAANEKLFF.

This clone was counted only a few times. V usage is TRBV5-1 and J usage is TRBJ2-1; D is unresolved. The CDR3 length is 16 residues. CDR1 SGHRS and CDR2 YFSETQ come from the germline V gene. The V and J ends lost 0 bases and 0 bases respectively, with 10 bases between them. The CDR3, as DNA: TGCGCCAGCAGCTTGGTCGTGGGCGGCTCCTACAATGAGCAGTTCTTC. Amino acid sequence: CASSLVVGGSYNEQFF.

About this clone itself: The identical CDR3 is also encoded by other nucleotide sequences in the sample. This rearrangement joins TRBV27 to TRBJ2-7, with D unresolved. Trimming took off 3 bases at V and 3 bases at J, with 3 bases between the two ends. This CDR3 comprises 11 residues. Germline V gene lookup returns CDR1 MNHEY and CDR2 SMNVEV (reference sequence). DNA of the CDR3: TGTGCCAGCAGTTTGGGCTACGAGCAGTACTTC. It codes for CASSLGYEQYF.

This sequence joins TRBV13 and TRBJ2-3, with TRBD2 as a possible D gene (5 bases). V was cut by 5 bases and J by 2 bases, with 8 bases left in between. The CDR3 has 13 residues. Germline V gene data show CDR1 as PRHDT and CDR2 as FYEKMQ (reference sequence). The DNA for the CDR3 is TGTGCCAGCAGCCGGGGATTCACAGATACGCAGTATTTT. It yields the protein CASSRGFTDTQYF.

This clone appeared once. The chain recombines TRBV6-1 with TRBJ1-5; no firm D call. V lost 1 base, J lost 4 bases, and 11 bases lay in between. CDR1 MNHNS and CDR2 SASEGT come from the germline V gene. The CDR3 contains 15 residues. The CDR3: CASSEVASWNQPQHF. CDR3 in DNA: TGTGCCAGCAGTGAAGTGGCCTCGTGGAATCAGCCCCAGCATTTT.

This chain uses TRBV4-2 with TRBJ2-3; D may be TRBD2 (5 bases). The CDR3 runs to 16 residues. Trimming removed 0 bases at V and 6 bases at J, with 16 bases between. Per the germline V gene, CDR1 is LGHNA and CDR2 is YNFKEQ. The DNA of the CDR3 is TGTGCCAGCAGCCAAGATTTTGAGCTAGCCGGGGATACGCAGTATTTT. It is translated as CASSQDFELAGDTQYF.

J is TRBJ1-4 and V is TRBV29-1, with D possibly being TRBD1 (6 bases). The length of the CDR3 is 13 residues. Germline CDR1 is SQVTM and CDR2 is ANQGSEA. Trimming left V 6 bases short and J 0 bases short, with 8 bases between. CDR3 DNA: TGCAGCGTAACAGGGACAACTAATGAAAAACTGTTTTTT. This codes for CSVTGTTNEKLFF.

This rearrangement joins TRBV18 to TRBJ1-1, with TRBD1 matching over 9 bases. Germline lookup yields CDR1 KGHSH and CDR2 LQKENI. The CDR3 spans 15 residues. V lost 3 bases and J lost 3; bases outside the gene matches: 5. CDR3 loop: CASSPGTGFDTEAFF. CDR3 coding DNA: TGTGCCAGCTCACCCGGGACAGGGTTCGACACTGAAGCTTTCTTT.

V usage is TRBV18 and J usage is TRBJ1-5, with a weak D call TRBD1 (6 bases). This CDR3 has 15 residues. CDR1 KGHSH and CDR2 LQKENI come from the germline V gene. With 4 bases removed from V and 4 bases from J, the gap between germline ends came to 14 bases. The CDR3 loop is CASSLGQSVNQPQHF. The CDR3 region has the DNA TGTGCCAGCTCACTAGGACAGAGCGTAAATCAGCCCCAGCATTTT.

This chain links TRBV5-1 with TRBJ1-1, with a weak D call TRBD1 (6 bases). Germline V CDR1 and CDR2: SGHRS, YFSETQ. Between the trimmed V and J ends, which lost 2 bases and 4 bases, there was a span of 9 bases. CDR3 length: 13 amino acids. This CDR3 is CASSLQGTTEAFF. The DNA for the CDR3 is TGCGCCAGCAGCTTACAGGGAACCACTGAAGCTTTCTTT.

V gene TRBV9 combines with J gene TRBJ2-3, with D unclear. V was shortened by 3 bases and J by 1 base, with 9 bases between the two germline ends. CDR1 and CDR2 (germline): SGDLS, YYNGEE. The CDR3 sequence is 14 residues long. CDR3 DNA: TGTGCCAGCAGCGGTATATTCGGCACAGATACGCAGTATTTT. Translated: CASSGIFGTDTQYF.